These T cell receptor beta chains were read from a single sample in a study of response to subunit inactivated influenza vaccine. TCRdb reprocessed the RT-PCR reads with MiXCR, giving one entry per CDR3 protein. Seen here are roughly 710,000 distinct CDR3 sequences, 13% to 15% observed once, and the top ten hold less than 9%. Sequenced material: PBMCs from blood, taken roughly 2 weeks before vaccination. The receptors were gathered from a man aged 45 to 65 who received an inactivated influenza vaccine. The CDR3 runs from the conserved cysteine through the conserved F or W. D genes are given only for firm matches. Size values are once, few and many counts, or a class for expanded clones, and some rows have none.

d_gene: NA
abundance: NA
j_gene: TRBJ2-7
v_gene: TRBV21-1
CDR3aa: CARQGGCSYEQYF
CDR3nt: TGTGCCAGACAGGGGGGTTGCTCCTACGAGCAGTACTTC

d_gene: NA
abundance: NA
j_gene: TRBJ2-7
v_gene: TRBV12-3/TRBV12-4
CDR3aa: CASSSPPTGNYEQYF
CDR3nt: TGTGCCAGCAGTTCTCCCCCGACTGGAAACTACGAGCAGTACTTC

d_gene: TRBD1
abundance: few
j_gene: TRBJ1-1
v_gene: TRBV5-5
CDR3aa: CASSLGPQGAGTEAFF
CDR3nt: TGTGCCAGCAGCTTGGGGCCCCAGGGGGCGGGAACTGAAGCTTTCTTT

d_gene: TRBD1
abundance: NA
j_gene: TRBJ2-7
v_gene: TRBV9
CDR3aa: CASSPVWTGKGFEQYF
CDR3nt: TGTGCCAGCAGCCCAGTTTGGACAGGAAAGGGGTTCGAGCAGTACTTC

d_gene: NA
abundance: NA
j_gene: TRBJ2-1
v_gene: TRBV14
CDR3aa: CASSPLRSGDGHRNYNEQFF
CDR3nt: TGTGCCAGCAGCCCCTTGCGTTCAGGGGATGGGCACCGAAACTACAATGAGCAGTTCTTC

d_gene: NA
abundance: few
j_gene: TRBJ1-3
v_gene: TRBV5-1
CDR3aa: CASSVTETSSGNTIYF
CDR3nt: TGCGCCAGCAGTGTGACGGAGACTTCCTCTGGAAACACCATATATTTT

d_gene: NA
abundance: many
j_gene: TRBJ2-1
v_gene: TRBV2
CDR3aa: CASSDPGLFLGLF
CDR3nt: TGTGCCAGCAGCGACCCGGGACTGTTTTTAGGGCTCTTC

d_gene: NA
abundance: NA
j_gene: TRBJ2-2
v_gene: TRBV24-1
CDR3aa: CATRGQKNTGELFF
CDR3nt: TGTGCCACTAGGGGACAAAAGAACACCGGGGAGCTGTTTTTT

d_gene: NA
abundance: NA
j_gene: TRBJ2-5
v_gene: TRBV7-2
CDR3aa: CASSLESGMETQYF
CDR3nt: TGTGCCAGCAGCTTAGAATCAGGGATGGAGACCCAGTACTTC

d_gene: TRBD2
abundance: NA
j_gene: TRBJ2-7
v_gene: TRBV7-8
CDR3aa: CASSSGTSGVHEQYF
CDR3nt: TGTGCCAGCAGCTCCGGGACTAGCGGGGTTCACGAGCAGTACTTC

d_gene: NA
abundance: NA
j_gene: TRBJ2-5
v_gene: TRBV20-1
CDR3aa: CSARVVGGETQYF
CDR3nt: TGCAGTGCTAGAGTGGTTGGGGGAGAGACCCAGTACTTC

d_gene: NA
abundance: few
j_gene: TRBJ2-5
v_gene: TRBV12-5
CDR3aa: CASGFEGETQYF
CDR3nt: TGTGCTAGTGGTTTCGAGGGAGAGACCCAGTACTTC

d_gene: NA
abundance: NA
j_gene: TRBJ2-4
v_gene: TRBV9
CDR3aa: CASSVGGAPNIQYF
CDR3nt: TGTGCCAGCAGCGTAGGGGGGGCCCCCAACATTCAGTACTTC

d_gene: TRBD1
abundance: few
j_gene: TRBJ1-1
v_gene: TRBV20-1
CDR3aa: CSGLGQGTEAFF
CDR3nt: TGCAGTGGGCTGGGACAGGGCACTGAAGCTTTCTTT

d_gene: TRBD1
abundance: few
j_gene: TRBJ1-1
v_gene: TRBV4-1
CDR3aa: CASSQVGTGSRNTEAFF
CDR3nt: TGCGCCAGCAGCCAAGTTGGGACAGGGTCACGGAACACTGAAGCTTTCTTT

d_gene: NA
abundance: NA
j_gene: TRBJ2-1
v_gene: TRBV10-3
CDR3aa: CAISETQYNEQFF
CDR3nt: TGTGCCATCAGTGAGACTCAGTACAATGAGCAGTTCTTC

d_gene: NA
abundance: NA
j_gene: TRBJ2-1
v_gene: TRBV7-3
CDR3aa: CASSLTRNSYNEQFF
CDR3nt: TGTGCCAGCAGTCTTACTAGGAACTCATACAATGAGCAGTTCTTC

d_gene: NA
abundance: few
j_gene: TRBJ2-7
v_gene: TRBV4-1
CDR3aa: CASSPADSYYEQYF
CDR3nt: TGCGCCAGCAGCCCAGCGGACAGTTATTACGAGCAGTACTTC

d_gene: TRBD2
abundance: few
j_gene: TRBJ2-1
v_gene: TRBV4-2
CDR3aa: CASSQGEGLRGNEQFF
CDR3nt: TGTGCCAGCAGCCAGGGGGAGGGCCTGCGGGGCAATGAGCAGTTCTTC

d_gene: TRBD2
abundance: few
j_gene: TRBJ2-1
v_gene: TRBV11-2
CDR3aa: CASSLSTSGIGEQFF
CDR3nt: TGTGCCAGCAGCTTATCCACTAGCGGCATTGGAGAGCAGTTCTTC

d_gene: NA
abundance: NA
j_gene: TRBJ1-1
v_gene: TRBV7-9
CDR3aa: CASSLADRYTEAFF
CDR3nt: TGTGCCAGCAGCTTAGCCGACCGCTACACTGAAGCTTTCTTT

d_gene: NA
abundance: once
j_gene: TRBJ2-7
v_gene: TRBV20-1
CDR3aa: CSARLGGSSYEQYF
CDR3nt: TGCAGTGCTAGACTGGGGGGAAGCTCCTACGAGCAGTACTTC

d_gene: NA
abundance: NA
j_gene: TRBJ2-2
v_gene: TRBV6-2/TRBV6-3
CDR3aa: CASSYFASGELFF
CDR3nt: TGTGCCAGCAGTTACTTCGCGTCCGGGGAGCTGTTTTTT

d_gene: TRBD2
abundance: many
j_gene: TRBJ2-1
v_gene: TRBV7-8
CDR3aa: CASSHTSGRVNEQFF
CDR3nt: TGTGCCAGCAGCCACACTAGCGGGAGGGTTAATGAGCAGTTCTTC

d_gene: NA
abundance: few
j_gene: TRBJ2-7
v_gene: TRBV5-1
CDR3aa: CASSFTRDTSYEQYF
CDR3nt: TGCGCCAGCAGCTTTACCAGGGACACCTCCTACGAGCAGTACTTC

d_gene: NA
abundance: NA
j_gene: TRBJ2-3
v_gene: TRBV7-7
CDR3aa: CASSFSVSSTDTQYF
CDR3nt: TGTGCTAGCAGCTTCTCGGTCTCTAGCACAGATACGCAGTATTTT

d_gene: NA
abundance: once
j_gene: TRBJ2-3
v_gene: TRBV7-9
CDR3aa: CASRSGVSTDTQYF
CDR3nt: TGTGCCAGCAGATCTGGTGTTAGCACAGATACGCAGTATTTT

d_gene: TRBD2
abundance: few
j_gene: TRBJ2-5
v_gene: TRBV20-1
CDR3aa: CSAERGGQKTQYF
CDR3nt: TGCAGTGCGGAGCGGGGGGGCCAAAAGACCCAGTACTTC

d_gene: TRBD1
abundance: few
j_gene: TRBJ2-1
v_gene: TRBV6-2/TRBV6-3
CDR3aa: CASNPRQGASNDNEQFF
CDR3nt: TGTGCCAGCAACCCCCGACAGGGGGCTAGCAACGACAATGAGCAGTTCTTC

d_gene: NA
abundance: few
j_gene: TRBJ2-2
v_gene: TRBV19
CDR3aa: CASSIGGTLNTGELFF
CDR3nt: TGTGCCAGTAGTATAGGGGGGACATTAAACACCGGGGAGCTGTTTTTT

d_gene: TRBD1
abundance: few
j_gene: TRBJ1-5
v_gene: TRBV19
CDR3aa: CASSIQGARQPQHF
CDR3nt: TGTGCCAGTAGTATACAGGGGGCACGACAGCCCCAGCATTTT

d_gene: NA
abundance: few
j_gene: TRBJ2-5
v_gene: TRBV18
CDR3aa: CASSPSEGSRETQYF
CDR3nt: TGTGCCAGCTCACCATCCGAGGGGAGCCGAGAGACCCAGTACTTC

d_gene: TRBD2
abundance: few
j_gene: TRBJ2-5
v_gene: TRBV10-3
CDR3aa: CATASGGVQETQYF
CDR3nt: TGTGCCACTGCTAGCGGGGGGGTCCAAGAGACCCAGTACTTC

d_gene: NA
abundance: few
j_gene: TRBJ2-7
v_gene: TRBV20-1
CDR3aa: CSARDGAGEQYF
CDR3nt: TGCAGTGCTAGAGATGGGGCTGGCGAGCAGTACTTC

d_gene: NA
abundance: NA
j_gene: TRBJ2-2
v_gene: TRBV2
CDR3aa: CASTLSRSGHSTGELFF
CDR3nt: TGTGCCAGCACCCTATCACGGTCGGGACACTCCACCGGGGAGCTGTTTTTT

d_gene: NA
abundance: NA
j_gene: TRBJ1-2
v_gene: TRBV28
CDR3aa: CASSWQLYGYTF
CDR3nt: TGTGCCAGCAGTTGGCAGCTCTATGGCTACACCTTC

d_gene: TRBD1
abundance: many
j_gene: TRBJ2-7
v_gene: TRBV3-1
CDR3aa: CASSPRQRQGYDEQYF
CDR3nt: TGTGCCAGCAGCCCACGTCAACGACAGGGCTACGACGAGCAGTACTTC

d_gene: TRBD2
abundance: NA
j_gene: TRBJ2-1
v_gene: TRBV20-1
CDR3aa: CSARYLGLGNEQFF
CDR3nt: TGCAGTGCTAGATATCTAGGACTAGGCAATGAGCAGTTCTTC

d_gene: TRBD1
abundance: NA
j_gene: TRBJ2-7
v_gene: TRBV28
CDR3aa: CATRWTGDSYEQYF
CDR3nt: TGTGCCACCAGGTGGACAGGGGACTCCTACGAGCAGTACTTC

d_gene: NA
abundance: few
j_gene: TRBJ2-5
v_gene: TRBV5-1
CDR3aa: CASSVDRGTQYF
CDR3nt: TGCGCCAGCAGCGTCGATCGGGGGACCCAGTACTTC

d_gene: NA
abundance: many
j_gene: TRBJ2-7
v_gene: TRBV6-1
CDR3aa: CASRQGHPYEQYF
CDR3nt: TGTGCCAGCAGACAGGGTCATCCCTACGAGCAGTACTTC

d_gene: NA
abundance: NA
j_gene: TRBJ1-4
v_gene: TRBV20-1
CDR3aa: CSARDPGEKLFF
CDR3nt: TGCAGTGCTAGAGATCCGGGAGAAAAACTGTTTTTT

d_gene: NA
abundance: few
j_gene: TRBJ1-6
v_gene: TRBV20-1
CDR3aa: CSARPGGSLNNSPLHF
CDR3nt: TGCAGTGCTAGACCGGGCGGCAGCTTGAATAATTCACCCCTCCACTTT

d_gene: TRBD2
abundance: many
j_gene: TRBJ2-1
v_gene: TRBV3-1
CDR3aa: CASSQGLAGVWNEQFF
CDR3nt: TGTGCCAGCAGCCAAGGACTAGCGGGAGTGTGGAATGAGCAGTTCTTC

d_gene: TRBD1
abundance: NA
j_gene: TRBJ1-4
v_gene: TRBV4-3
CDR3aa: CASSRQGASEKLFF
CDR3nt: TGCGCCAGCAGCCGACAGGGGGCGTCTGAAAAACTGTTTTTT

d_gene: NA
abundance: NA
j_gene: TRBJ2-1
v_gene: TRBV28
CDR3aa: CASSSAGRPYNEQFF
CDR3nt: TGTGCCAGCAGCTCCGCAGGCCGTCCCTACAATGAGCAGTTCTTC

d_gene: TRBD2
abundance: NA
j_gene: TRBJ2-1
v_gene: TRBV20-1
CDR3aa: CSASPTSGDLSGEQFF
CDR3nt: TGCAGTGCTAGCCCGACTAGCGGGGATTTGTCTGGTGAGCAGTTCTTC

d_gene: NA
abundance: many
j_gene: TRBJ2-2
v_gene: TRBV5-1
CDR3aa: CASKQDSNTGELFF
CDR3nt: TGCGCCAGCAAACAGGACAGTAACACCGGGGAGCTGTTTTTT

d_gene: NA
abundance: NA
j_gene: TRBJ1-5
v_gene: TRBV7-8
CDR3aa: CASSLFQGSQPQHF
CDR3nt: TGTGCCAGCAGCTTATTCCAGGGCAGTCAGCCCCAGCATTTT

d_gene: NA
abundance: NA
j_gene: TRBJ1-1
v_gene: TRBV7-9
CDR3aa: CASSLINNRLIGSEAFF
CDR3nt: TGTGCCAGCAGCTTAATCAACAACCGCCTTATAGGCAGTGAAGCTTTCTTT

d_gene: TRBD2
abundance: few
j_gene: TRBJ2-3
v_gene: TRBV20-1
CDR3aa: CSARKQSGRSTDTQYF
CDR3nt: TGCAGTGCTAGAAAGCAGAGCGGGAGGTCTACAGATACGCAGTATTTT

d_gene: NA
abundance: few
j_gene: TRBJ1-4
v_gene: TRBV12-3/TRBV12-4
CDR3aa: CASSPAGGRSEKLFF
CDR3nt: TGTGCCAGCAGTCCGGCGGGGGGCAGGAGTGAAAAACTGTTTTTT

d_gene: NA
abundance: NA
j_gene: TRBJ1-4
v_gene: TRBV12-3/TRBV12-4
CDR3aa: CASSRYWGPANEKLFF
CDR3nt: TGTGCCAGCAGCCGATACTGGGGACCAGCTAATGAAAAACTGTTTTTT

d_gene: NA
abundance: NA
j_gene: TRBJ1-1
v_gene: TRBV20-1
CDR3aa: CSAPPARGTEAFF
CDR3nt: TGCAGTGCTCCCCCCGCGCGGGGAACTGAAGCTTTCTTT

d_gene: NA
abundance: NA
j_gene: TRBJ2-3
v_gene: TRBV16
CDR3aa: CASSQIGVDTQYF
CDR3nt: TGTGCCAGCAGCCAAATCGGAGTGGATACGCAGTATTTT

d_gene: TRBD1
abundance: few
j_gene: TRBJ2-5
v_gene: TRBV20-1
CDR3aa: CSASPGGTGSAETQYF
CDR3nt: TGCAGTGCTTCCCCCGGAGGGACAGGCTCTGCGGAGACCCAGTACTTC

d_gene: TRBD2
abundance: few
j_gene: TRBJ2-4
v_gene: TRBV10-3
CDR3aa: CAISPGGPVNIQYF
CDR3nt: TGTGCCATCAGCCCGGGGGGGCCGGTGAACATTCAGTACTTC

d_gene: TRBD2
abundance: NA
j_gene: TRBJ2-4
v_gene: TRBV7-9
CDR3aa: CASSKLAGGKNIQYF
CDR3nt: TGTGCCAGCAGCAAACTAGCGGGAGGCAAAAACATTCAGTACTTC

d_gene: TRBD2
abundance: few
j_gene: TRBJ2-1
v_gene: TRBV3-1
CDR3aa: CASSPALAGAYNDQFF
CDR3nt: TGTGCCAGCAGCCCCGCGCTAGCGGGAGCCTACAATGACCAGTTCTTC

d_gene: TRBD2
abundance: NA
j_gene: TRBJ2-7
v_gene: TRBV7-9
CDR3aa: CASSTPRGSGRTHEQYF
CDR3nt: TGTGCCAGCAGCACCCCCAGGGGAAGCGGGAGAACCCACGAGCAGTACTTC